Listed here is a single T cell receptor beta chain. Data came from immunoSEQ multiplex PCR; TCRdb stores just in-frame clones and leaves some out. The sample has approximately 710,000 clones, 90% seen once. The data were taken from a study of shared clonotypes between healthy human individuals. The CDR3 covers 13 residues. The V gene lost 10 bases and the J gene lost 2 bases, with 15 bases spanning the gap. Germline values: CDR1 LNHDA, CDR2 SQIVND (reference sequence). Sequenced: memory CD8+ T cells from PBMCs. Subset reported: CD45RO+ cells pooled with CCR7-negative TemRA cells. The chain combines TRBV19 with TRBJ2-7; D remains unclear. The sequence was obtained from a man aged 18 to 35 in good health. Some clones in this sample may be carry-over from other donors' samples. Written as DNA, the CDR3 is TGTGCCACCTCGGCAGGACCTACCTACGAGCAGTACTTC. Its translation is CATSAGPTYEQYF.